The clone carrying this TCR beta chain showed up many times. No antigen is known for it. CD8+CD4-CCR7+CD45RA+ cells were sorted as naive CD8 T cells. This specimen comes from a study of molecular identifiers for immune sequencing clone quantification. Study results and limitations: More than 97% of effector molecules, versus under 1% of naive-cell molecules, belonged to clones above 20 RNA copies. Identical TCR molecules that share a barcode could lead to an underestimation of highly expanded clone sizes.

Libraries of bulk TCR were made by previously described methods (with listed TCR primers). TCRdb processed the PCR reads anew with MiXCR; each CDR3 protein has one entry. The sample comprises about half a million distinct CDR3 sequences, about 25% of which are singletons, and about 0.75% rests with the top ten. V dropped 0 bases and J dropped 5 bases, with 19 bases sitting between them. This CDR3 comprises 16 residues. Germline V gives CDR1 DFQATT, CDR2 SNEGSKA (reference sequence). The source material was naive CD8+ T cells from blood, with Jurkat cell RNA spiked in. Subset here: FACS-sorted CD8+CD4-CCR7+CD45RA+ naive T cells. This clonotype originated in a human donor in good health. Some libraries in this study had Jurkat cell RNA spiked in. The chain employs TRBV20-1 and TRBJ1-1; D remains unclear. This CDR3 reads CSARDPHREVETEAFF. Written as DNA, the CDR3 is TGCAGTGCTAGAGATCCCCACCGGGAAGTAGAAACTGAAGCTTTCTTT.